Listed below are T cell receptor beta chains from one sample, sequenced in a study of CD8+ T cells in alopecia areata. TCRdb's copy holds only in-frame clones and misses some; the assay was immunoSEQ multiplex PCR. The sample includes under 250,000 clones, approximately 61% of them seen just once. The starting material was CD4+ T cells sorted from blood, obtained at week 0. The receptor source for this set is a human donor with alopecia areata. The CDR3 runs from the conserved cysteine through the conserved F or W. The D gene is left open where the match is weak. Part of the rows lack a size; the others show once, few, many or a class for expanded clones.

>TRBJ1-1|TRBV6-6|.|few
CASRRGSLAAYTEAFF
TGTGCCAGCAGAAGGGGGAGTCTGGCCGCCTACACTGAAGCTTTCTTT
>TRBJ2-3|TRBV2|.|.
CASVWGGRPDTQYF
TGTGCCAGCGTCTGGGGGGGCCGGCCAGATACGCAGTATTTT
>TRBJ1-3|TRBV23-1|.|few
CASSQEGFSGNTIYF
TGCGCCAGCAGTCAAGAGGGGTTCTCGGGAAACACCATATATTTT
>TRBJ2-7|TRBV29-1|.|once
CSVEDRSSRVEQYF
TGCAGCGTTGAAGATCGGTCTAGCAGGGTCGAGCAGTACTTC
>TRBJ2-1|TRBV10-3|.|few
CATKGSSSSSYNEQFF
TGTGCCACCAAGGGATCTAGTAGCTCCTCCTACAATGAGCAGTTCTTC
>TRBJ2-7|TRBV15|.|.
CATSPGSWWVTYEQYF
TGTGCCACATCCCCGGGTAGCTGGTGGGTTACCTACGAGCAGTACTTC
>TRBJ2-2|TRBV7-3|.|.
CASSSNTGELFF
TGTGCCAGCAGTTCCAACACCGGGGAGCTGTTTTTT
>TRBJ1-2|TRBV6-5|.|.
CASSYSGVTGYGYTF
TGTGCCAGCAGTTACTCGGGGGTAACGGGCTATGGCTACACCTTC
>TRBJ2-6|TRBV11-1|.|few
CASSSPAGGSGANVLTF
TGTGCCAGCAGCTCCCCGGCCGGGGGCTCTGGGGCCAACGTCCTGACTTTC
>TRBJ2-1|TRBV27|.|.
CASSPDTYNEQFF
TGTGCCAGCAGTCCGGACACCTACAATGAGCAGTTCTTC
>TRBJ2-3|TRBV6-6|.|.
CASSYQDTQYF
TGTGCCAGCAGTTACCAAGATACGCAGTATTTT
>TRBJ2-7|TRBV5-7|TRBD1|few
CASSLDRGDHEQYF
TGTGCCAGCAGCCTCGACAGGGGCGACCACGAGCAGTACTTC
>TRBJ2-3|TRBV4-1|.|.
CASSQPLNQGKDTQYF
TGCGCCAGCAGCCAACCTCTGAACCAGGGGAAAGATACGCAGTATTTT
>TRBJ2-5|TRBV5-1|.|once
CASSLEAGRSGTQYF
TGCGCCAGCAGCCTAGAAGCAGGGAGGAGCGGGACCCAGTACTTC
>TRBJ2-1|TRBV6-5|.|.
CASSPRLARNEQFF
TGTGCCAGCAGTCCCCGTCTAGCCCGGAATGAGCAGTTCTTC
>TRBJ1-1|TRBV2|.|.
CASSTGRGNTEAFF
TGTGCCAGCAGTACGGGACGGGGAAACACTGAAGCTTTCTTT
>TRBJ2-2|TRBV29-1|.|.
CSVESSRSTGELFF
TGCAGCGTTGAGAGCAGTAGATCCACCGGGGAGCTGTTTTTT
>TRBJ2-3|TRBV29-1|TRBD2|.
CSVHPGLHTDTQYF
TGCAGCGTCCACCCGGGACTACACACAGATACGCAGTATTTT
>TRBJ1-4|TRBV7-3|.|.
CASSGDSANEKLFF
TGTGCCAGCAGCGGTGACAGTGCTAATGAAAAACTGTTTTTT
>TRBJ2-3|TRBV6-6|.|.
CASTDQGKNTDTQYF
TGTGCCAGCACCGACCAGGGGAAGAACACAGATACGCAGTATTTT
>TRBJ2-5|TRBV29-1|TRBD1|few
CSVNRGETQYF
TGCAGCGTGAACAGGGGTGAGACCCAGTACTTC
>TRBJ2-1|TRBV4-1|TRBD1|.
CASSHLGQVGNEQFF
TGCGCCAGCAGCCACCTAGGACAGGTCGGGAATGAGCAGTTCTTC
>TRBJ1-5|TRBV7-2|.|.
CASSFGEPQHF
TGTGCCAGCAGCTTCGGGGAGCCCCAGCATTTT
>TRBJ2-3|TRBV7-7|.|few
CASSPDRGDTQYF
TGTGCTAGCAGCCCAGACCGGGGAGATACGCAGTATTTT
>TRBJ2-1|TRBV7-9|.|.
CASSLAGHDEQFF
TGTGCCAGCAGCTTAGCGGGGCACGACGAGCAGTTCTTC
>TRBJ1-1|TRBV29-1|TRBD1|.
CSVEGVRGRIGNTEAFF
TGCAGCGTTGAGGGGGTCAGGGGGCGGATTGGGAACACTGAAGCTTTCTTT
>TRBJ2-2|TRBV4-2|.|.
CASSSVRENTGELFF
TGTGCCAGCAGCTCGGTGCGGGAGAACACCGGGGAGCTGTTTTTT
>TRBJ1-1|TRBV2|TRBD1|.
CASNRQGLNTEAFF
TGTGCCAGCAATCGACAGGGTTTGAACACTGAAGCTTTCTTT
>TRBJ2-5|TRBV10-3|.|.
CAIGQNQETQYF
TGTGCCATCGGCCAGAACCAAGAGACCCAGTACTTC
>TRBJ2-5|TRBV25-1|.|.
CASRSQETQYF
TGTGCCAGCAGATCGCAGGAGACCCAGTACTTC
>TRBJ2-1|TRBV5-1|.|.
CASSLQAGDEQFF
TGCGCCAGCAGCTTACAGGCAGGAGATGAGCAGTTCTTC
>TRBJ1-6|TRBV13|.|few
CASSRKDRFSPLHF
TGTGCCAGCAGCCGTAAGGACCGTTTTTCACCCCTCCACTTT
>TRBJ2-7|TRBV18|.|.
CASSPQRVSTYEQYF
TGTGCCAGCTCACCCCAACGTGTATCCACCTACGAGCAGTACTTC
>TRBJ2-2|TRBV30|.|.
CAWSVGVANTGELFF
TGTGCCTGGAGTGTGGGGGTCGCGAACACCGGGGAGCTGTTTTTT
>TRBJ1-5|TRBV5-1|TRBD1|.
CASSKGPRVRTGRNQPQHF
TGCGCCAGCAGCAAGGGCCCCCGAGTTCGGACAGGGCGCAATCAGCCCCAGCATTTT
>TRBJ1-6|TRBV6-5|.|.
CASTFEVNSPLHF
TGTGCCAGCACCTTCGAGGTGAATTCACCCCTCCACTTT
>TRBJ2-1|TRBV5-1|TRBD1|.
CASSLGGQSGYNEQFF
TGCGCCAGCAGCTTGGGGGGACAGAGCGGCTACAATGAGCAGTTCTTC
>TRBJ2-3|TRBV5-4|.|.
CASSKDWSTDTQYF
TGTGCCAGCAGCAAGGACTGGAGCACAGATACGCAGTATTTT
>TRBJ2-2|TRBV4-1|.|.
CASSHPGKHPTGELFF
TGCGCCAGCAGCCACCCCGGGAAACATCCCACCGGGGAGCTGTTTTTT
>TRBJ1-1|TRBV6-5|.|.
CASSAKAPTGEAFF
TGTGCCAGCAGTGCCAAAGCCCCCACAGGGGAAGCTTTCTTT
>TRBJ2-2|TRBV5-1|.|.
CASSSLTPDRSNTGELFF
TGCGCCAGCAGCTCACTCACCCCGGACAGATCGAACACCGGGGAGCTGTTTTTT
>TRBJ2-5|TRBV7-8|.|.
CASTSLGASGTQYF
TGTGCCAGCACCTCGCTGGGGGCTTCCGGGACCCAGTACTTC
>TRBJ1-5|TRBV18|.|.
CASSPSTGRTREPQHF
TGTGCCAGCTCACCAAGTACGGGACGAACAAGGGAGCCCCAGCATTTT
>TRBJ2-2|TRBV6-5|.|once
CASSYSGGHHTGELFF
TGTGCCAGCAGTTACTCTGGAGGACATCACACCGGGGAGCTGTTTTTT
>TRBJ1-1|TRBV30|.|.
CAWTHLGGTEAFF
TGTGCCTGGACCCACCTAGGGGGCACTGAAGCTTTCTTT
>TRBJ2-3|TRBV27|TRBD2|once
CASSSILAGGSITSTDTQYF
TGTGCCAGCAGTTCCATTCTAGCGGGAGGTTCCATAACTAGCACAGATACGCAGTATTTT
>TRBJ1-3|TRBV7-8|.|.
CASSKNGGARSGNTIYF
TGTGCCAGCAGCAAAAACGGAGGGGCCCGCTCTGGAAACACCATATATTTT
>TRBJ2-5|TRBV2|.|.
CASSGYGARGIETQYF
TGTGCCAGCAGTGGGTACGGAGCGCGTGGTATCGAGACCCAGTACTTC
>TRBJ2-7|TRBV18|.|many
CASSPVRPSYEQYF
TGTGCCAGCTCACCAGTCCGGCCGAGCTACGAGCAGTACTTC
>TRBJ2-1|TRBV30|.|.
CAWSVSWEQFF
TGTGCCTGGAGTGTAAGTTGGGAGCAGTTCTTC
>TRBJ1-6|TRBV5-1|.|once
CASSLRDTDNSPLHF
TGCGCCAGCAGCCTGAGGGACACCGACAATTCACCCCTCCACTTT
>TRBJ1-1|TRBV7-9|.|.
CASSRRVSGNTEAFF
TGTGCCAGCAGCAGGCGGGTGTCGGGGAACACTGAAGCTTTCTTT